A single sample is the source of the 22 T cell receptor beta chains below, sequenced in a study of identical twins. TCRdb reprocessed the 5' RACE reads with MiXCR, giving one entry per CDR3 protein. In the table there are some 440,000 distinct CDR3 sequences, approximately 25% of which are singletons. The same data also went into a second study, on T cells expressing NK-cell markers.

Sequencing input: CD4+ T cells sorted from blood. The receptor source for this set is a woman under 30 in good health.

The gene calls are TRBV20-1 and TRBJ2-3; tentatively, D is TRBD1 or TRBD2 (5 bases each). V lost 8 bases, J lost 1 base, and 10 bases lay in between. CDR3 length: 12 residues. Germline-derived CDR1 and CDR2 are DFQATT and SNEGSKA (reference sequence). This chain's CDR3 is CSPRDRTDTQYF. Written as DNA, the CDR3 is TGCAGTCCCAGGGACCGCACAGATACGCAGTATTTT.

The V and J genes are TRBV6-5 and TRBJ2-3; tentative D call: TRBD2 (6 bases). The CDR3 is made up of 14 amino acids. The V gene lost 0 bases and the J gene lost 6 bases, with 10 bases spanning the gap. Germline V gene lookup returns CDR1 MNHEY and CDR2 SVGAGI. The CDR3 sequence is CASSYSRGTDTQYF. In nucleotides, the CDR3 is TGTGCCAGCAGTTACTCACGGGGGACGGATACGCAGTATTTT.

This clonotype was seen only a few times. V gene TRBV20-1 combines with J gene TRBJ2-1; 7 bases align to TRBD2. This CDR3 comprises 16 residues. From germline, CDR1 is DFQATT and CDR2 SNEGSKA (reference sequence). Germline trimming cut 5 bases from V and 2 bases from J; bases unmatched to any gene: 12. The DNA for the CDR3 is TGCAGTGCTCCTACTAGCGTCTCGACCGCCTACAATGAGCAGTTCTTC. Protein product: CSAPTSVSTAYNEQFF.

The J gene is TRBJ1-5, the V gene TRBV7-9; D uncertain. The germline CDR1 and CDR2 sequences are SEHNR and FQNEAQ (reference sequence). The CDR3 runs to 13 residues. Trimming cost V 4 bases and J 0 bases, with 4 bases left between them. In DNA form, the CDR3 reads TGTGCCAGCAGCTCCGCTAGCAATCAGCCCCAGCATTTT. It encodes CASSSASNQPQHF.

V usage is TRBV5-1 and J usage is TRBJ2-7; no reliable D call. Germline V CDR1 and CDR2: SGHRS, YFSETQ. The CDR3 has 13 amino acids. Deletions cut 4 bases from V and 6 bases from J, with 14 bases between. The CDR3 sequence: CASSLLGSIEQYF. The CDR3 DNA follows: TGCGCCAGCAGCCTACTGGGATCGATCGAGCAGTACTTC.

This clonotype was picked up a small number of times. The chain is built from TRBV7-9 and TRBJ1-2; D uncertain. The CDR3 sequence is 11 residues long. The germline gives CDR1 SEHNR, CDR2 FQNEAQ (reference sequence). The ends were cut back, 5 bases at V and 7 bases at J, with 8 bases in the middle. The CDR3 protein is CASSPSAGYTF. The DNA for the CDR3 is TGTGCCAGCAGCCCCTCCGCTGGCTACACCTTC.

The V and J genes are TRBV20-1 and TRBJ2-7, with TRBD1 matching over 8 bases. Per the germline V gene, CDR1 is DFQATT and CDR2 is SNEGSKA (reference sequence). V shed 3 bases, J shed 3 bases, and the junction held 4 bases outside the gene matches. This CDR3 comprises 13 residues. CDR3 loop: CSASRGLYYEQYF. CDR3 DNA sequence: TGCAGTGCTAGCAGGGGGCTGTACTACGAGCAGTACTTC.

The rearrangement joins TRBV9 to TRBJ2-5; D may correspond to TRBD1 or TRBD2 (5 bases each). Trimming stripped 4 bases from V and 1 base from J, with 11 bases between. Germline CDR1 is SGDLS and CDR2 is YYNGEE. The CDR3 is made up of 14 amino acids. CDR3 loop: CASSFTGTQETQYF. CDR3 nucleotides: TGTGCCAGCAGCTTCACCGGGACCCAAGAGACCCAGTACTTC.

The J gene is TRBJ2-4, the V gene TRBV27, with D perhaps given as TRBD1 or TRBD2 (6 bases each). The V and J ends lost 10 bases and 1 base respectively, with 17 bases between them. CDR1 MNHEY and CDR2 SMNVEV come from the germline V gene (reference sequence). This CDR3 comprises 15 residues. CDR3 loop: CAILLPGAAKNIQYF. CDR3 sequence (DNA): TGTGCCATCCTGCTCCCGGGGGCGGCCAAAAACATTCAGTACTTC.

This clonotype was detected once. V and J are TRBV6-1 and TRBJ2-4; TRBD1 is a possible D gene (6 bases). The CDR3 runs 15 residues. The V end lost 6 bases, the J end lost 0 bases, and 12 bases lay between the germline ends. Germline CDR1 MNHNS, CDR2 SASEGT. CDR3 sequence: CASRPGQLAKNIQYF. CDR3 coding DNA: TGTGCCAGCAGGCCAGGACAGCTAGCCAAAAACATTCAGTACTTC.

This chain joins TRBV7-2 and TRBJ2-2; 9 nucleotides line up with TRBD2. This CDR3 is 15 amino acids long. Trimming cost V 1 base and J 6 bases; bases outside gene matches: 3. CDR1 SGHTA and CDR2 FQGNSA come from the germline V gene. The CDR3 coding sequence is TGTGCCAGCAGCTTAGATAGCGGGAGATCCGGGGAGCTGTTTTTT. It is translated as CASSLDSGRSGELFF.

The chain employs TRBV20-1 and TRBJ2-4; possible D gene TRBD1, 6 bases. The CDR3 contains 14 residues. The V gene lost 3 bases and the J gene lost 1 base, with 10 bases spanning the gap. Germline CDR1 and CDR2: DFQATT and SNEGSKA (reference sequence). CDR3 nucleotide sequence: TGCAGTGCTAGGTTTCAGGGGGCCAAAAACATTCAGTACTTC. It codes for CSARFQGAKNIQYF.

This clonotype was detected only a few times. The chain employs TRBV7-2 and TRBJ1-2; D uncertain. The V gene's germline CDR1 is SGHTA and CDR2 FQGNSA. V lost 4 bases to trimming and J lost 5 bases, with 23 bases between them. This CDR3 is 17 amino acids long. The CDR3 region is CASSWFRLEGRSYGYTF. CDR3 in DNA: TGTGCCAGCAGCTGGTTTCGGTTAGAAGGGCGTTCGTATGGCTACACCTTC.

CDR3 region: CATQGQGVRNEQFF. CDR3 coding DNA: TGTGCCACCCAGGGACAGGGGGTAAGGAATGAGCAGTTCTTC. This chain links TRBV7-9 with TRBJ2-1; TRBD1 aligns across 11 bases. The J segment lost 7 bases and the V segment lost 10 bases, leaving 9 bases of the junction unmatched. There are 14 residues in the CDR3. Germline CDR1 reads SEHNR; CDR2 reads FQNEAQ (reference sequence).

The chain links TRBV12-3 or TRBV12-4 to TRBJ2-4; 10 bases line up with TRBD1. Trimming removed 6 bases from V and 4 bases from J; junction bases left unmatched: 6. The length of the CDR3 is 15 residues. The chain's CDR3 is CASRSKDRGKNIQYF. The CDR3 DNA is TGTGCCAGCAGATCCAAGGACAGGGGGAAAAACATTCAGTACTTC.

This chain connects TRBV27 to TRBJ2-7; D is undetermined. V lost 4 bases to trimming and J lost 1 base, with 14 bases between them. The CDR3 length is 15 residues. Per the germline V gene, CDR1 is MNHEY and CDR2 is SMNVEV (reference sequence). CDR3 amino acids: CASSSRRAGSYEQYF. CDR3 bases: TGTGCCAGCAGTTCCCGACGGGCAGGATCCTACGAGCAGTACTTC.

The rearrangement uses TRBV28 and TRBJ1-2; perhaps TRBD1 as D (6 bases). Trimming stripped 6 bases from V and 4 bases from J, with 9 bases between. Germline CDR1 MDHEN, CDR2 SYDVKM. The CDR3 totals 12 residues. The CDR3 loop reads CASSRGTYGYTF. The CDR3, as DNA: TGTGCCAGCAGCAGGGGAACCTATGGCTACACCTTC.

The count of this clonotype is one. The chain combines TRBV3-1 with TRBJ2-1; 8 bases are shared with TRBD2. Germline-derived CDR1 and CDR2 are LGHDT and YNNKEL (reference sequence). The CDR3 covers 17 residues. Trimming at V came to 1 base and at J to 8 bases, leaving 13 bases not matched to a gene. The CDR3 region is CASSQGSGSSKNHEQFF. The CDR3 region has the DNA TGTGCCAGCAGCCAAGGGAGCGGGAGTTCCAAAAACCATGAGCAGTTCTTC.

The rearrangement joins TRBV12-3 or TRBV12-4 to TRBJ2-7, with D tentatively TRBD1 (6 bases). CDR3 length equals 13 residues. Trimming shortened V by 5 bases and J by 3 bases, and 11 bases separated the two germline ends. The CDR3 region is CASSRDTNYEQYF. The CDR3 bases are TGTGCCAGCAGTCGGGACACTAACTACGAGCAGTACTTC.

This clonotype showed up many times. This sequence joins TRBV5-5 and TRBJ1-2; 7 nucleotides align to TRBD1. The CDR3 has 13 amino acids. The trim removed 3 bases at V and 4 bases at J, leaving 3 bases unmatched. Per the germline V gene, CDR1 is SGHKS and CDR2 is YYEKEE (reference sequence). CDR3 in DNA: TGTGCCAGCAGCTGGGACAGCCTCTATGGCTACACCTTC. This translates into CASSWDSLYGYTF. The full variable domain, in which reference TRBV5-5 and TRBJ1-2 provide the parts outside the CDR3, is DAGVTQSPTHLIKTRGQQVTLRCSPISGHKSVSWYQQVLGQGPQFIFQYYEKEERGRGNFPDRFSARQFPNYSSELNVNALLLGDSALYLCASSWDSLYGYTFGSGTRLTVV.

The rearrangement joins TRBV19 to TRBJ2-5; D not certain. The CDR3 spans 11 residues. Between the trimmed V and J ends, which lost 4 bases and 5 bases, there was a span of 5 bases. Germline lookup yields CDR1 LNHDA and CDR2 SQIVND (reference sequence). DNA for the CDR3: TGTGCCAGTAGTACGTGGGAGACCCAGTACTTC. Translation: CASSTWETQYF.

This chain joins TRBV15 and TRBJ1-2; 7 bases agree with TRBD1. Germline CDR1 LNHNV, CDR2 YYDKDF (reference sequence). V shed 5 bases, J shed 2 bases, and the junction held 14 bases outside the gene matches. CDR3 length: 17 residues. The CDR3 reads CATSPQQRGRLNYGYTF. CDR3 DNA: TGTGCCACCAGCCCACAACAAAGGGGGCGCTTAAACTATGGCTACACCTTC.